The 24 T cell receptor beta chains below come from one sample, sequenced in a study of blood T cell repertoires in COVID-19. Generated by immunoSEQ multiplex PCR, the TCRdb table keeps only in-frame clones and is missing some. The sample holds hundreds of thousands of clones, approximately 80% seen once. The sequenced sample consisted of peripheral blood. The receptors originated from a woman at least 80 years old with acute or convalescent COVID-19.

The chain employs TRBV19 and TRBJ1-2, with TRBD1 matching over 8 bases. This CDR3 is built from 13 residues. Trimming removed 6 bases from V and 3 bases from J; junction bases left unmatched: 3. Per germline, CDR1 LNHDA and CDR2 SQIVND (reference sequence). In DNA form, the CDR3 reads TGTGCCAGTAGCGCGACAGGGGACTATGGCTACACCTTC. This translates into CASSATGDYGYTF.

The V gene is TRBV7-8, the J gene TRBJ1-4; 8 bases line up with TRBD1. The CDR3 consists of 16 residues. CDR1 SGHVS and CDR2 FQNEAQ come from the germline V gene. Trimming removed 5 bases from V and 1 base from J; junction bases left unmatched: 6. This CDR3 is CASSLGTGRTNEKLFF. The CDR3 nucleotides are TGTGCCAGCAGCCTCGGGACAGGTCGAACTAATGAAAAACTGTTTTTT.

The genes are TRBV20-1 and TRBJ2-7, with unresolved D. Germline CDR1 reads DFQATT; CDR2 reads SNEGSKA (reference sequence). This CDR3 comprises 11 residues. V dropped 6 bases and J dropped 4 bases, with 10 bases sitting between them. This CDR3 reads CSAVDWYEQYF. CDR3 coding DNA: TGCAGTGCCGTAGATTGGTACGAGCAGTACTTC.

The chain joins TRBV9 to TRBJ2-5, with 14 bases that match TRBD2. CDR1 and CDR2 from the germline V gene are SGDLS and YYNGEE. The CDR3 consists of 17 residues. V gave up 4 bases and J gave up 3 bases; unmatched junction bases: 8. Written as DNA, the CDR3 is TGTGCCAGCAGCCCTAAACCGGGACTAGCGGGGGAAGAGACCCAGTACTTC. As protein: CASSPKPGLAGEETQYF.

This clone was observed once. The V and J genes are TRBV7-9 and TRBJ1-4; maybe TRBD1 (5 bases). The germline gives CDR1 SEHNR, CDR2 FQNEAQ (reference sequence). The CDR3 sequence is 15 residues long. V was clipped by 5 bases and J by 3 bases, with 13 bases between them. CDR3 in amino acids: CASSPTLGANEKLFF. The CDR3 bases are TGTGCCAGCAGCCCTACCCTAGGGGCTAATGAAAAACTGTTTTTT.

The chain is built from TRBV29-1 and TRBJ2-7; TRBD2 might be the D (5 bases). Trimming left V 3 bases short and J 2 bases short, with 8 bases between. The length of the CDR3 is 12 residues. Germline loops: CDR1 SQVTM, CDR2 ANQGSEA. The CDR3 coding sequence is TGCAGCGTTGAGTCCGGGACCTACGAGCAGTACTTC. Amino acid sequence: CSVESGTYEQYF.

The chain has TRBV7-2 and TRBJ2-5; 8 bases line up with TRBD2. Germline loops: CDR1 SGHTA, CDR2 FQGNSA. V lost 3 bases to trimming and J lost 2 bases; unmatched junction nucleotides: 5. This CDR3 region has 15 residues. For the CDR3, the DNA is TGTGCCAGCAGCTTCACTAGCGGCCTACAAGAGACCCAGTACTTC. Translating gives CASSFTSGLQETQYF.

This chain links TRBV10-3 with TRBJ1-1; D uncertain. The germline V gene encodes CDR1 ENHRY and CDR2 SYGVKD. Trimming left V 8 bases short and J 1 base short, with 8 bases between. The CDR3 contains 12 residues. As DNA, the CDR3 is TGTGCCATCCGCCCAGGGAACACTGAAGCTTTCTTT. This sequence encodes CAIRPGNTEAFF.

V is TRBV15 and J is TRBJ1-5; 9 positions agree with TRBD1. The J segment lost 0 bases and the V segment lost 6 bases, leaving 6 bases of the junction unmatched. The CDR3 runs 16 residues. Germline values: CDR1 LNHNV, CDR2 YYDKDF (reference sequence). For the CDR3, the DNA is TGTGCCACCAGACCGGGACAGGGCTATAGCAATCAGCCCCAGCATTTT. Its protein is CATRPGQGYSNQPQHF.

The chain combines TRBV6-5 with TRBJ2-7; D is possibly TRBD2 (5 bases). Deletions cut 8 bases from V and 6 bases from J, with 11 bases between. The CDR3 is 11 residues long. Germline values: CDR1 MNHEY, CDR2 SVGAGI. The CDR3 here is CASERVGEQYF. For the CDR3, the DNA is TGTGCCAGCGAGAGGGTAGGCGAGCAGTACTTC.

V gene TRBV18 combines with J gene TRBJ1-1, with D unclear. CDR3 length: 14 residues. The V gene lost 2 bases and the J gene lost 0 bases, with 7 bases spanning the gap. Germline V gives CDR1 KGHSH, CDR2 LQKENI. The CDR3 nucleotides read TGTGCCAGCTCACCAAAACAGCTGAACACTGAAGCTTTCTTT. Its protein is CASSPKQLNTEAFF. Filled out from reference TRBV18 and TRBJ1-1, the complete variable domain reads NAGVMQNPRHLVRRRGQEARLRCSPMKGHSHVYWYRQLPEEGLKFMVYLQKENIIDESGMPKERFSAEFPKEGPSILRIQQVVRGDSAAYFCASSPKQLNTEAFFGQGTRLTVV.

This clone has only one observation. The chain couples TRBV28 to TRBJ1-1; maybe TRBD1 (5 bases). The V gene lost 10 bases and the J gene lost 1 base, with 13 bases spanning the gap. The length of the CDR3 is 13 residues. Germline CDR1 and CDR2: MDHEN and SYDVKM. As DNA, the CDR3 is TGTGCCATTTTCCGGGGGGAGAACACTGAAGCTTTCTTT. Translating it yields CAIFRGENTEAFF.

This clone appeared a few times. This chain joins TRBV19 and TRBJ1-5, with 10 bases fitting TRBD1. Trimming cost V 5 bases and J 0 bases; bases outside gene matches: 10. Germline values: CDR1 LNHDA, CDR2 SQIVND (reference sequence). There are 18 residues in the CDR3. The CDR3 DNA sequence: TGTGCCAGTAGTTCGTGGACAGGGGGACTCTATAGCAATCAGCCCCAGCATTTT. Translation: CASSSWTGGLYSNQPQHF.

This sequence joins TRBV29-1 and TRBJ2-7; 9 bases are a match to TRBD1. V shed 3 bases, J shed 2 bases, and the junction held 8 bases outside the gene matches. The CDR3 has 15 amino acids. The germline gives CDR1 SQVTM, CDR2 ANQGSEA. The CDR3 DNA is TGCAGCGTTGAGCGGCCGGGACAGGGAACCTACGAGCAGTACTTC. Translating it yields CSVERPGQGTYEQYF.

V and J are TRBV6-5 and TRBJ2-3; D is possibly TRBD1 (6 bases). The CDR3 spans 14 residues. The ends were cut back, 7 bases at V and 0 bases at J, with 11 bases in the middle. From germline, CDR1 is MNHEY and CDR2 SVGAGI. The DNA of the CDR3 is TGTGCCAGCAAGCGGACAGCTAGCACAGATACGCAGTATTTT. Protein product: CASKRTASTDTQYF.

The chain recombines TRBV21-1 with TRBJ1-1. TRBV21-1 is designated a pseudogene. The CDR3 is made up of 10 amino acids. CDR3 amino acids: CASKINEAFF. Written as DNA, the CDR3 is TGTGCCAGCAAAATTAATGAAGCTTTCTTT.

V is TRBV7-2 and J is TRBJ2-1; tentatively, D is TRBD1 (6 bases). The CDR3 runs 15 residues. Germline V lookup: CDR1 SGHTA, CDR2 FQGNSA. Between the trimmed V and J ends, which lost 5 bases and 4 bases, there was a span of 15 bases. CDR3 sequence (DNA): TGTGCCAGCAGCCGTATAGGGGGTTTTTACAATGAGCAGTTCTTC. Protein: CASSRIGGFYNEQFF.

This clone was detected only once. V is TRBV19 and J is TRBJ2-7, with TRBD2 matching 10 bases. J gave up 2 bases and V 3 bases, and 1 base lay outside the gene matches. Per the germline V gene, CDR1 is LNHDA and CDR2 is SQIVND (reference sequence). This CDR3 has 14 residues. DNA of the CDR3: TGTGCCAGTAGTATGGGACTAGCGACCTACGAGCAGTACTTC. Translation gives CASSMGLATYEQYF. The entire variable domain, with the rest obtained from reference TRBV19 and TRBJ2-7, is as follows: DGGITQSPKYLFRKEGQNVTLSCEQNLNHDAMYWYRQDPGQGLRLIYYSQIVNDFQKGDIAEGYSVSREKKESFPLTVTSAQKNPTAFYLCASSMGLATYEQYFGPGTRLTVT.

In its sample, this clone was seen a few times. The rearrangement uses TRBV29-1 and TRBJ1-2, with no clear D. Trimming left V 2 bases short and J 3 bases short, with 10 bases between. Germline V gives CDR1 SQVTM, CDR2 ANQGSEA. The CDR3 has 13 residues. The CDR3 region is CSVERGGDYGYTF. CDR3 sequence (DNA): TGCAGCGTTGAACGCGGCGGAGACTATGGCTACACCTTC.

The V and J genes are TRBV4-2 and TRBJ2-2, with 9 bases identical to TRBD1. With V trimmed by 0 bases and J by 6 bases, 5 bases remained unmatched. The V gene's germline CDR1 is LGHNA and CDR2 YNFKEQ. The CDR3 extends over 16 amino acids. In nucleotides, the CDR3 is TGTGCCAGCAGCCAAGAGGGACAGGGAATACCCGGGGAGCTGTTTTTT. It encodes CASSQEGQGIPGELFF.

The genes are TRBV29-1 and TRBJ1-5; D might be TRBD1 (5 bases). Germline V CDR1 and CDR2: SQVTM, ANQGSEA. V was clipped by 3 bases and J by 5 bases, with 23 bases between them. CDR3 length: 17 residues. The chain's CDR3 is CSVDLKYGPGCYQPQHF. The CDR3 DNA reads as TGCAGCGTTGATCTCAAGTACGGGCCAGGGTGCTATCAGCCCCAGCATTTT.

The chain combines TRBV11-3 with TRBJ2-3, with D unresolved. Trimming pared 0 bases from V and 1 base from J, leaving 5 bases between. This CDR3 spans 14 amino acids. Germline CDR1 reads SGHNT; CDR2 reads YENEEA. The CDR3 protein is CASSLDGRTDTQYF. The CDR3 DNA sequence: TGTGCCAGCAGCTTAGACGGTCGCACAGATACGCAGTATTTT.

This clone came up once. V and J are TRBV7-9 and TRBJ2-3, with D unresolved. CDR1 and CDR2 from the germline V gene are SEHNR and FQNEAQ (reference sequence). With 3 bases removed from V and 0 bases from J, the gap between germline ends came to 7 bases. The CDR3 extends over 14 amino acids. The CDR3 coding sequence is TGTGCCAGCAGCTTTACAGAGAGCACAGATACGCAGTATTTT. Protein sequence: CASSFTESTDTQYF.

This chain joins TRBV12-5 and TRBJ1-1; 12 positions match TRBD1. CDR1 and CDR2 (germline): LGHNT, FRNRAP. Trimming removed 4 bases from V and 4 bases from J; junction bases left unmatched: 4. This CDR3 region has 15 residues. The CDR3, as DNA: TGTGCTAGTGGTTCCGGGGACAGGGGGCTCACTGAAGCTTTCTTT. Translated: CASGSGDRGLTEAFF.